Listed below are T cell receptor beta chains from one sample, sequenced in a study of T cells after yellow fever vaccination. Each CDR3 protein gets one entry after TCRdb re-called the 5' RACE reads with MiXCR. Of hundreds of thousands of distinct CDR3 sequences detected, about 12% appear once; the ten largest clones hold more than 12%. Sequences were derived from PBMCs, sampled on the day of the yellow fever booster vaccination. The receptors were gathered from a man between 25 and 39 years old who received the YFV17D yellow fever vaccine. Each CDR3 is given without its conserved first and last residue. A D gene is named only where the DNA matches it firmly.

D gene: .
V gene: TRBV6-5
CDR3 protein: ASSGPTNEQF

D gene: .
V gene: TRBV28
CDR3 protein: ASRVAETYTGELF

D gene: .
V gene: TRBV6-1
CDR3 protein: ASSRGGSQETQY

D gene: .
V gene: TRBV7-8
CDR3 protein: ASSLGRYRTGELF

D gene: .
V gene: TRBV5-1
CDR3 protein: ASSTRDPKANEQF

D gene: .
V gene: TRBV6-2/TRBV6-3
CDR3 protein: ASSYSPRDQPQH

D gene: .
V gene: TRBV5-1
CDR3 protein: ASSLGDSSLQETQY

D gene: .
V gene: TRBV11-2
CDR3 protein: ASSGISQAAGEQF

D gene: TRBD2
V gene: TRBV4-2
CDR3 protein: ASTLGGLAGANEQF

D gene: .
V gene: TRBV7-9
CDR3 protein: ASSLLPGGYSYNEQF

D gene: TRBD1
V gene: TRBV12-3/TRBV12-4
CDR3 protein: ASSEPGQGGTQY

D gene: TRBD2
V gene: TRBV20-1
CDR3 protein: SASGRVSYNEQF

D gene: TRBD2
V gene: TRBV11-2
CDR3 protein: ASKGGRTSGPRLVYEQY

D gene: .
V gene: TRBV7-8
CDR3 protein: ASSHRWQSKTYNEQF

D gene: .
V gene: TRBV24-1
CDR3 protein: ATTARANAGELF

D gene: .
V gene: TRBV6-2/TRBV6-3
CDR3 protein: ASSLPFAGNTIY

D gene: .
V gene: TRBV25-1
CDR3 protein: ASSEFYEQY

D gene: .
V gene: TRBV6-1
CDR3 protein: ASRNEGGGTGELF

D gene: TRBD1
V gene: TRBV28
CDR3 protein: ASSYSDRKGYT

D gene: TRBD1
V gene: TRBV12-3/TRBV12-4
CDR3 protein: ASSSDRGSGNTIY

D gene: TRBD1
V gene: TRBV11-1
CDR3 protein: ASSLTSGQGVPPSGANVLT

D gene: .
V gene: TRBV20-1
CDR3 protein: SARGGLRTYEQY

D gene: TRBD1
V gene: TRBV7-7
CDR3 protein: ASSAGTGLTDTQY

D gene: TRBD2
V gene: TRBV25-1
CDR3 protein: ASSEWEGWYEQY

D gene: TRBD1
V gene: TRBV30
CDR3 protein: AWRQDRDDGYT

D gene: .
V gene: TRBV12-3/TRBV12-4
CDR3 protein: ASSFGGGTEAF

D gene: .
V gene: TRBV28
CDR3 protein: ASREPYNEQF

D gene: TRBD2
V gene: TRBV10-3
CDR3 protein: AISDPGLDLDYEQF

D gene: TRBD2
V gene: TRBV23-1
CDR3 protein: ASSQLRAGGFYNEQF

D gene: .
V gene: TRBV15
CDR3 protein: ATSRDDTQY

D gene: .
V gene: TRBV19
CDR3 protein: ASSQGVEEQY

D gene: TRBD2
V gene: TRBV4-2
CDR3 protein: ASSPSVALAGTYEQY

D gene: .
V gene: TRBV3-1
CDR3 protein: ASSRSTAGTNTGELF

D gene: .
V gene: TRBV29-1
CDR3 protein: SVESPSPYEQY

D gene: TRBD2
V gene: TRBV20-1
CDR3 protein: SATRFPSGTSTDTQY

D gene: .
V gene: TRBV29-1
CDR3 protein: SVESRDYEQY

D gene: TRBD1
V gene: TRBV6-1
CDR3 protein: ASRGQGLVNTEAF

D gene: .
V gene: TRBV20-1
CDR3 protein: SATDRPNYEQY

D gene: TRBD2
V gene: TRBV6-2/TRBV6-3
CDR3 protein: ASSYDPHQRGNEQF

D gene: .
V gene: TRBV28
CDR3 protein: ASTFTGRHNSPLH

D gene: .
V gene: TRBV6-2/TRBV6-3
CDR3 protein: ASSILRGTGELF

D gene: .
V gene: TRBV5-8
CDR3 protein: ASSFIGENQPQH

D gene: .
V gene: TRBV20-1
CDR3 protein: SARDSKTQY

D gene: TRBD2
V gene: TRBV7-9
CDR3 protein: ASSLGTSDTGELF

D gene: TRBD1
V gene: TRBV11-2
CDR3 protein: ASSPDRVGQPQH

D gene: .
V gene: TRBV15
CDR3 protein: ATSRDGGGEIFHHEQY

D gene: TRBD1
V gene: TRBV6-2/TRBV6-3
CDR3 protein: ASSYGTANTGELF

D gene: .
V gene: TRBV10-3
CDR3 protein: AISERRDGYT